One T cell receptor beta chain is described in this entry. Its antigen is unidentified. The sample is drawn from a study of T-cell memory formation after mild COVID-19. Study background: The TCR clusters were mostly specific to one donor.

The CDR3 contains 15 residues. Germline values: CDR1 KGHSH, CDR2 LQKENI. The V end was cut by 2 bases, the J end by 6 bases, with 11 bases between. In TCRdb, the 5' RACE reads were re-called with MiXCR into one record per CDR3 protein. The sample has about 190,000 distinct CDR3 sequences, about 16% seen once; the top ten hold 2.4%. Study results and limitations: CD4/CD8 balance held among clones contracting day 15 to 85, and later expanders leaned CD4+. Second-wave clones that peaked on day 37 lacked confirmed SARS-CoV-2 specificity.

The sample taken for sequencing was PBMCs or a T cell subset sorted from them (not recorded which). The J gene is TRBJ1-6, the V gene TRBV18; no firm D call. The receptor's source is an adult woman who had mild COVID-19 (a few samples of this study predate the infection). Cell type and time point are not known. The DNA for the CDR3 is TGTGCCAGCTCACCAAATGGGAACTCTAATTCACCCCTCCACTTT. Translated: CASSPNGNSNSPLHF.